A single sample is the source of the 21 T cell receptor beta chains below, sequenced in a study of CD8+CD57+ T cells in acquired aplastic anemia. All patients picked for sequencing had shown, by flow cytometry, an expansion of CD8+CD57+ cells. Profiles of TCR beta VDJ and CDR3 were generated from a genomic DNA template. TCRdb re-called the reads through MiXCR, storing one row per CDR3 protein. The sample records around 180,000 distinct CDR3 sequences, about half being singletons. Specimen: sorted CD4+, CD8+, or CD8+CD57+ T cells (not recorded which) from PBMCs. All receptors come from a human donor with aplastic anemia.

The chain carries TRBV10-3 and TRBJ1-2, with a tentative D call TRBD1 (6 bases). The CDR3 has 14 amino acids. V lost 4 bases, J lost 7 bases, and 16 bases lay in between. The germline V gene encodes CDR1 ENHRY and CDR2 SYGVKD. The CDR3 DNA follows: TGTGCCATCAGTGTTCAGGGGATGGGGAGTGGCTACACCTTC. Residues: CAISVQGMGSGYTF.

This clonotype was seen only once. V usage is TRBV20-1 and J usage is TRBJ1-2; tentative D call: TRBD1 (6 bases). The CDR3 has 14 residues. CDR1 is DFQATT, CDR2 SNEGSKA, per germline (reference sequence). Trimming removed 5 bases from V and 4 bases from J, with 17 bases in between. The CDR3 reads CSAATRGRGYGYTF. The DNA for the CDR3 is TGCAGTGCTGCAACCAGGGGTAGGGGCTATGGCTACACCTTC.

The J gene is TRBJ2-3, the V gene TRBV19; the D gene is possibly TRBD2 (5 bases). CDR1 and CDR2 from the germline V gene are LNHDA and SQIVND (reference sequence). Trimming removed 3 bases at V and 11 bases at J, with 15 bases between. CDR3 length: 13 residues. The DNA of the CDR3 is TGTGCCAGTAGTATGGTAACGAGGGATGAGCAGTATTTT. This sequence encodes CASSMVTRDEQYF.

The V gene is TRBV6-1, the J gene TRBJ1-2, with 8 bases identical to TRBD1. The V gene end was trimmed by 6 bases and the J gene end by 8 bases; junction bases not matched to a gene: 8. Per germline, CDR1 MNHNS and CDR2 SASEGT. The CDR3 is made up of 13 amino acids. The CDR3 reads CASSSGQGGGYTF. The DNA of the CDR3 is TGTGCCAGCAGCTCAGGACAGGGTGGCGGCTACACCTTC.

This clonotype was recorded at least ten times. The rearrangement links TRBV3-1 to TRBJ2-5; TRBD2 matches at 9 bases. The germline CDR1 and CDR2 sequences are LGHDT and YNNKEL (reference sequence). With 1 base clipped from V and 5 bases from J, the junction kept 5 bases outside the gene matches. The CDR3 runs 15 residues. In DNA, the CDR3 is TGTGCCAGCAGCCAAGGCGGGAGGGCATGGGAGACCCAGTACTTC. Translation: CASSQGGRAWETQYF.

A few counts support this clonotype. The J gene is TRBJ2-7, the V gene TRBV5-1; D uncertain. Germline CDR1 SGHRS, CDR2 YFSETQ. V was clipped by 3 bases and J by 2 bases, with 12 bases between them. There are 14 residues in the CDR3. The CDR3 is CASSSTPLAYEQYF. Here the CDR3 DNA reads TGCGCCAGCAGCTCCACGCCCCTCGCCTACGAGCAGTACTTC.

This clonotype was counted at least ten times. CDR3 protein: CASRRGEGGGELFF. The DNA of the CDR3 is TGTGCCAGCAGGCGGGGGGAGGGCGGCGGGGAGCTGTTTTTT. The chain carries TRBV12-3 or TRBV12-4 and TRBJ2-2; 8 bases match TRBD2. This CDR3 contains 14 residues. V shed 6 bases, J shed 7 bases, and the junction held 7 bases outside the gene matches.

This clonotype was seen repeatedly, ten times or more. This sequence joins TRBV10-3 and TRBJ2-2, with D perhaps given as TRBD1 or TRBD2 (5 bases each). The CDR3 length is 14 residues. V was cut by 2 bases and J by 9 bases, with 13 bases left in between. Germline CDR1 reads ENHRY; CDR2 reads SYGVKD. The CDR3 spells CAISESGTRWELFF. The CDR3 DNA reads TGTGCCATCAGTGAGAGTGGGACCCGGTGGGAGCTGTTTTTT.

With respect to this clonotype: The conserved closing phenylalanine or tryptophan is absent in this CDR3, likely reflecting a read error. The DNA is omitted, as the CDR3 cannot be located on it reliably, and the CDR3 follows TCRdb's listing. The J gene is TRBJ1-1, the V gene TRBV7-2. The CDR3 length equals 8 residues, ends included. Germline values: CDR1 SGHTA, CDR2 FQGNSA. CDR3 loop: CASSLGMT.

The J gene is TRBJ1-2, the V gene TRBV5-6; D not resolved. Trimming took off 0 bases at V and 6 bases at J, with 9 bases between the two ends. Germline CDR1 SGHDT, CDR2 YYEEEE. The CDR3 runs 13 residues. The CDR3: CASSLASGHGYTF. The CDR3 DNA follows: TGTGCCAGCAGCTTGGCCTCGGGCCATGGCTACACCTTC.

The chain joins TRBV6-1 to TRBJ1-1; D possibly corresponds to TRBD1 (6 bases). V gave up 3 bases and J gave up 0 bases, with 11 bases separating them. This CDR3 has 15 residues. In germline, CDR1 is MNHNS, CDR2 SASEGT. Here the CDR3 reads CASSEKTGVNTEAFF. CDR3 coding DNA: TGTGCCAGCAGTGAGAAGACAGGCGTGAACACTGAAGCTTTCTTT.

This clonotype turned up a few times. The J gene is TRBJ2-2, the V gene TRBV6-2 or TRBV6-3; D might be TRBD1 (5 bases). The CDR3 has 13 amino acids. V dropped 6 bases and J dropped 6 bases, with 11 bases sitting between them. Germline lookup yields CDR1 MNHEY and CDR2 SVGEGT. The CDR3 DNA sequence: TGTGCCAGCAGAAAGACAGTAGCCGGGGAGCTGTTTTTT. Translation: CASRKTVAGELFF.

Remarks on this clonotype: A read error is possible here, since a much larger clone lies one base away. This chain uses TRBV5-1 with TRBJ2-2; 10 bases line up with TRBD1. This CDR3 is built from 15 residues. The germline gives CDR1 SGHRS, CDR2 YFSETQ. The CDR3 reads CASSPGQGNAGELFF. CDR3 DNA sequence: TGCGCCAGCAGCCCGGGACAGGGGAACGCCGGGGAGCTGTTTTTT.

This clonotype was picked up a small number of times. The chain couples TRBV25-1 to TRBJ1-2, with 12 bases aligning to TRBD1. From germline, CDR1 is MGHDK and CDR2 SYGVNS. CDR3 length: 17 amino acids. The V gene end was trimmed by 4 bases and the J gene end by 4 bases; junction bases not matched to a gene: 10. This CDR3 is CASSGPGQGASSYGYTF. The CDR3 coding sequence is TGTGCCAGCAGTGGACCGGGACAGGGGGCTAGTAGCTATGGCTACACCTTC.

V gene TRBV10-3 combines with J gene TRBJ2-7, with 8 bases matching TRBD1. V lost 2 bases to trimming and J lost 5 bases; unmatched junction nucleotides: 5. In germline, CDR1 is ENHRY, CDR2 SYGVKD. The length of the CDR3 is 14 residues. CDR3 coding DNA: TGTGCCATCAGTGAGGACAGGGGTGTCCACGAGCAGTACTTC. It codes for CAISEDRGVHEQYF.

CDR3 residues: CSASSISPTDTQYF. For the CDR3, the DNA is TGCAGTGCCAGCAGTATCAGCCCCACAGATACGCAGTATTTT. The genes are TRBV20-1 and TRBJ2-3; D remains unclear. V shed 6 bases and J shed 2 bases, with 15 bases lying between them. The CDR3 totals 14 residues. CDR1 is DFQATT, CDR2 SNEGSKA, per germline (reference sequence).

This clonotype was counted many times. This chain links TRBV2 with TRBJ2-4, with D perhaps matching TRBD2 (5 bases). Germline CDR1 reads SNHLY; CDR2 reads FYNNEI. Trimming stripped 4 bases from V and 8 bases from J, with 12 bases between. The CDR3 has 13 amino acids. The CDR3 reads CASSVLEVDIQYF. As DNA, the CDR3 is TGTGCCAGCAGTGTTCTGGAGGTGGACATTCAGTACTTC.

A single count supports this clonotype. J is TRBJ2-7 and V is TRBV11-2, with D hard to call. Between the trimmed V and J ends, which lost 5 bases and 3 bases, there was a span of 20 bases. The CDR3 is made up of 16 amino acids. Germline CDR1 is SGHAT and CDR2 is FQNNGV. In DNA, the CDR3 is TGTGCCAGCAGCATTATGCCTCCGCCTAGTCTCTACGAGCAGTACTTC. Its translation is CASSIMPPPSLYEQYF.

Ten or more counts support this clonotype. J is TRBJ2-1 and V is TRBV2, with D perhaps matching TRBD2 (6 bases). The germline V and J ends were trimmed by 3 bases and 8 bases, with 8 bases remaining between them. Germline values: CDR1 SNHLY, CDR2 FYNNEI. This CDR3 is 12 amino acids long. The CDR3 is CASSDGGYEQFF. The CDR3 DNA reads as TGTGCCAGCAGTGATGGGGGGTATGAGCAGTTCTTC.

V usage is TRBV10-1 and J usage is TRBJ2-7, with 10 bases identical to TRBD1. The CDR3 length is 15 residues. J was trimmed by 1 base and V by 4 bases; bases with no gene match: 4. Germline V CDR1 and CDR2: WNHNN, SYGVQD (reference sequence). The CDR3 bases are TGCGCCAGCAGTGGCGGGACAGGGGTATCCTACGAGCAGTACTTC. Protein: CASSGGTGVSYEQYF.

This clonotype was picked up one time. The chain couples TRBV10-2 to TRBJ2-7; possibly TRBD1 or TRBD2 for D (6 bases each). The germline gives CDR1 WSHSY, CDR2 SAAADI. The CDR3 consists of 14 residues. V lost 6 bases to trimming and J lost 6 bases, with 18 bases between them. CDR3 DNA sequence: TGCGCCAGCAGGCACGGGGGCCGTTCGTCCGAGCAGTACTTC. This codes for CASRHGGRSSEQYF.